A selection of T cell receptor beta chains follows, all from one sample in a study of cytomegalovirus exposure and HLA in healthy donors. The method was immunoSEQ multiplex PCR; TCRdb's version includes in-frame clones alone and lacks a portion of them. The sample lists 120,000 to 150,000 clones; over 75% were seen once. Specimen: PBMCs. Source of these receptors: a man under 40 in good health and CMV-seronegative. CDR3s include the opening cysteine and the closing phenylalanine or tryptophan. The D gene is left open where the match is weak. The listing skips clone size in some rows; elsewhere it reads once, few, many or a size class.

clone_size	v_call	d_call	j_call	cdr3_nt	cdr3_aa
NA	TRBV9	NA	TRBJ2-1	TGTGCCAGCAGCGTCGGTGGTCAGGGGGGCTACAATGAGCAGTTCTTC	CASSVGGQGGYNEQFF
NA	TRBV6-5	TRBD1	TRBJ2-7	TGTGCCAGCAGTTCTAGGGGGACAGGGGGCCCCTACGAGCAGTACTTC	CASSSRGTGGPYEQYF
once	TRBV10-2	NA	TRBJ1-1	TGCGCCAGCACCTCCCGGGGGTTCAAGAACACTGAAGCTTTCTTT	CASTSRGFKNTEAFF
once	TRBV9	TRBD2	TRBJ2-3	TGTGCCAGCAGCGTGGGTACAGCGGGAGCACCCAATACGCAGTATTTT	CASSVGTAGAPNTQYF
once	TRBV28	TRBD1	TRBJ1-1	TGTGCCAGCATCATATCGGGACAGGGATTCACTGAAGCTTTCTTT	CASIISGQGFTEAFF
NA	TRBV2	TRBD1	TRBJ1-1	TGTGCCAGCAGAAGGGGGCCTCCAGCTTTCTTT	CASRRGPPAFF
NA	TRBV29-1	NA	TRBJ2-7	TGCAGCGTCCCACAGGACAGTTATCCCTACGAGCAGTACTTC	CSVPQDSYPYEQYF
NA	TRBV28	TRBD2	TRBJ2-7	TGTGCCAGCAGTTGGGAACTAGCGGGAGACCCCCACGAGCAGTACTTC	CASSWELAGDPHEQYF
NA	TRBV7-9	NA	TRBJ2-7	TGTGCCAGCGCGCCGGGTCCCTACGAGCAGTACTTC	CASAPGPYEQYF
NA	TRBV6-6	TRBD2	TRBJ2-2	TGTGCCAGCAGTAAAGCTAGCGGTAACACCGGGGAGCTGTTTTTT	CASSKASGNTGELFF
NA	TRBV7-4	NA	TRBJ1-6	TGTGCCAGCAGCCCTTATCCTCGGGGTTCACCCCTCCACTTT	CASSPYPRGSPLHF
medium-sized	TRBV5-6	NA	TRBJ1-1	TGTGCCAGCTCCTGGGGCGGACTGAACACTGAAGCTTTCTTT	CASSWGGLNTEAFF
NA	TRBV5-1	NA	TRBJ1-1	TGCGCCAGCAGCTTGATTAGTCTGAACACTGAAGCTTTCTTT	CASSLISLNTEAFF
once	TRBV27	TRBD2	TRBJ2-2	TGTGCCAGCAGTTGGACTAGCGATAACAGCGGGGAGCTGTTTTTT	CASSWTSDNSGELFF
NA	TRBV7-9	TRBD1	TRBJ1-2	TGTGCCAGCAGCCTCAGACAGGGCCTCTCCTGGAGCTACACCTTC	CASSLRQGLSWSYTF
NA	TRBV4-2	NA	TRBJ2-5	TGTGCCAGCAGCCAAGGCGGGGTCCAAGGGACCCAGTACTTC	CASSQGGVQGTQYF
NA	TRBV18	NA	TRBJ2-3	TGTGCCAGCTCACCACCGAGCGCAGATACGCAGTATTTT	CASSPPSADTQYF
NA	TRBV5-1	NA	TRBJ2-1	TGCGCCAGCAGCCCTGCCATGACAGGCTACAATGAGCAGTTCTTC	CASSPAMTGYNEQFF
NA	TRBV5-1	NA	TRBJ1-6	TGCGCCAGCAGCTTGGGACGGGGGGGCCTCTATAATTCACCCCTCCACTTT	CASSLGRGGLYNSPLHF
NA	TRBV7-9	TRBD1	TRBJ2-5	TGTGCCAGCGGGACAGGGGTCAGAGAGACCCAGTACTTC	CASGTGVRETQYF
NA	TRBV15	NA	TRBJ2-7	TGTGCCACCAGCAAAGACAGGCGCTACGAGCAGTACTTC	CATSKDRRYEQYF
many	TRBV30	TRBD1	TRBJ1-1	TGTGCCTGGGGCCCTCTCGGGACAGGGGGCACTGAAGCTTTCTTT	CAWGPLGTGGTEAFF
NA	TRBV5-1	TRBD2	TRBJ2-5	TGCGCCAGCAGCTTGGGGGGACTAGCGGGGGAACAAGAGACCCAGTACTTC	CASSLGGLAGEQETQYF
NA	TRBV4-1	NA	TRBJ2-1	TGCGCCAGCAGCCAACCGGCGTGGGGCGCCCTTAATTGGCAGTTCTTC	CASSQPAWGALNWQFF
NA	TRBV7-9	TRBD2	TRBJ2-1	TGTGCCAGCAGCTTGGGTTCTAGCGGGAGTGGGAATGAGCAGTTCTTC	CASSLGSSGSGNEQFF
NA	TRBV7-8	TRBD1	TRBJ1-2	TGTGCCAGCAGCTACAGGACAGGGGACTATGGCTACACCTTC	CASSYRTGDYGYTF
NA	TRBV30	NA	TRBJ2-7	TGTGCCTGGAGTGTATCAGGGATCGACGAGCAGTACTTC	CAWSVSGIDEQYF
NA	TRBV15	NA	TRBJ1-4	TGTGCCACCAGCAGAGGAGGGGGACGGGCTAGGGAAAAACTGTTTTTT	CATSRGGGRAREKLFF
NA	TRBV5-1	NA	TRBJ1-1	TGCGCCAGCAGCGGGGGGTTGGTGAGTAACACTGAAGCTTTCTTT	CASSGGLVSNTEAFF
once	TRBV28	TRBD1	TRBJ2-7	TGTGCCAGCACCGGGACAGGGTCCTACGAGCAGTACTTC	CASTGTGSYEQYF
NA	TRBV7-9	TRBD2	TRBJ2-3	TGTGCCAGCAGCTCCCCGGGACTAGCCCTACCAGATACGCAGTATTTT	CASSSPGLALPDTQYF
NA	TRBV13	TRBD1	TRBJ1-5	TGTGCCAGCAGCTTGGGGAACAGGGGGCGAGGTGTGTTTCAGCCCCAGCATTTT	CASSLGNRGRGVFQPQHF
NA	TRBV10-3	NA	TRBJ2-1	TGTGCCAGCCGGGGGTCAGGGGGTGATGAGCAGTTCTTC	CASRGSGGDEQFF
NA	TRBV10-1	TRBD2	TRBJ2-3	TGCGCCAGCAGTGAAACTAGCGGGAGTGGCACAGATACGCAGTATTTT	CASSETSGSGTDTQYF
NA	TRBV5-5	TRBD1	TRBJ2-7	TGTGCCAGCAGCTTTGCGACAGGGGATTACGAGCAGTACTTC	CASSFATGDYEQYF
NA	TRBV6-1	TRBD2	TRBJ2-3	TGTGCCAGCAGTGATATGGGACTAGCGGGGGAGTGGACAGATACGCAGTATTTT	CASSDMGLAGEWTDTQYF
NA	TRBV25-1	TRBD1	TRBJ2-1	TGTGCCACCAACAGGGGGCCAAGGGTCAATGAGCAGTTCTTC	CATNRGPRVNEQFF
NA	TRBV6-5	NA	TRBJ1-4	TGTGCCAGCAGCCCCCGGGGGGTTAATGAAAAACTGTTTTTT	CASSPRGVNEKLFF
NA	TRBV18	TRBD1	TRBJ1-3	TGTGCCAGCTCATACAGGGGCGACACCATATATTTT	CASSYRGDTIYF
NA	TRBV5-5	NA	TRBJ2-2	TGTGCCAGCAGCTTGGCGTCTAGCGGGGAGCTGTTTTTT	CASSLASSGELFF
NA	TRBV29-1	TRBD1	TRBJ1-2	TGCAGCGTTGGAGAGGGGACAGATAACTATGGCTACACCTTC	CSVGEGTDNYGYTF
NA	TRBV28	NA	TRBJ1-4	TGTGCCAGCAGTTTATTTACGGGGAATGAAAAACTGTTTTTT	CASSLFTGNEKLFF
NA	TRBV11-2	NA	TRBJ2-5	TGTGCCAGCAGCTCCAGAGAGCGGGCTCGAGAGACCCAGTACTTC	CASSSRERARETQYF
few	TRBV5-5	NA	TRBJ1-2	TGTGCCAGCAGCTTGGCGTCGAGTCCATGGACTCGGAAGAACTATGGCTACACCTTC	CASSLASSPWTRKNYGYTF